Listed below are T cell receptor beta chains from one sample, sequenced in a study of blood T cell repertoires in COVID-19. Profiling relied on immunoSEQ multiplex PCR, and the TCRdb table lists in-frame clones only, not all of them. Of about 320,000 clones listed, roughly 90% are singletons. The sample consisted of PBMCs or T cells enriched from blood (not recorded which). The receptors stem from a man between 60 and 70 years old who had recovered from COVID-19. The conserved cysteine and the conserved F or W are not part of the CDR3 here.

TRBJ1-2 TRBV20-1 SASLGDTGYT
TRBJ2-1 TRBV6-5 ASTRSRGSYNEQF
TRBJ2-7 TRBV5-1 ASSLEQGWHEQY
TRBJ2-2 TRBV5-4 ASSFDRNPRTGELF
TRBJ2-3 TRBV11-2 ASSYGGLVTDTQY
TRBJ1-6 TRBV5-1 ASSMTGQGNSPLH
TRBJ1-2 TRBV5-1 ASSLGHQGDGYT
TRBJ1-3 TRBV6-5 ASSYEALGNTIY
TRBJ2-6 TRBV9 ASSGDRRYSGANVLT
TRBJ2-1 TRBV5-4 ASSPEPGLAGLKQF
TRBJ1-2 TRBV19 ASVTGTYSNYGYT
TRBJ1-2 TRBV7-2 ASSSRTGPNYGYT
TRBJ1-3 TRBV5-1 ASSATTTGGNGNTIY
TRBJ2-2 TRBV5-1 ASSLGQGMEAGELF
TRBJ1-2 TRBV29-1 SVATGINGYT
TRBJ2-4 TRBV24-1 ATSARTSGSGDIQY
TRBJ1-4 TRBV19 ATGTGIPTNEKLF
TRBJ1-4 TRBV18 ASSLTRLINEKLF
TRBJ2-1 TRBV6-5 ASKAGLTYNEQF
TRBJ2-3 TRBV11-2 ASSLSGRISDTQY
TRBJ1-2 TRBV5-4 AIYRGGYGYT
TRBJ1-3 TRBV18 ASSPLDILGGNTIY
TRBJ1-5 TRBV19 ASSIDNRNQPQH
TRBJ2-1 TRBV14 ASSPQHNEQF
TRBJ2-1 TRBV7-2 ASSLGPSGGSNEQF
TRBJ2-7 TRBV3-1/TRBV3-2 ASSQGLAASYEQY
TRBJ2-3 TRBV2 ASSPWGAKEDTQY
TRBJ2-3 TRBV7-2 ASSLELAGGPWADTQY
TRBJ1-3 TRBV24-1 ATSDSRQGSSGNTIY
TRBJ2-1 TRBV29-1 SVELIVGYNEQF
TRBJ2-7 TRBV28 ASSPQGGRHDEQY
TRBJ2-2 TRBV3-1/TRBV3-2 ASRPRSPSTGELF
TRBJ1-2 TRBV5-1 ASRGQDYGYT
TRBJ2-1 TRBV7-6 ASSSVRGGPGEQF
TRBJ1-3 TRBV5-1 ASSLNSLGNTIY
TRBJ1-5 TRBV28 ASSSQGARQPQH
TRBJ2-4 TRBV5-1 ASSKQGAGNIQY
TRBJ2-7 TRBV18 ASSPPTSGGTYEQY
TRBJ2-2 TRBV3-1/TRBV3-2 ASSQWSSGNTGELF
TRBJ2-7 TRBV5-1 ASSLAGTHSYEQY
TRBJ2-7 TRBV10-1 ASINSSEQY
TRBJ2-3 TRBV4-2 ASSPRLGLAASDTQY
TRBJ2-7 TRBV10-1 ASRLIGASYEQY
TRBJ1-3 TRBV5-1 ASSFGTPGNTIY
TRBJ2-7 TRBV4-1 ASSQGEGAGGYEQY
TRBJ2-3 TRBV5-1 ASSSSTGGFGTDTQY